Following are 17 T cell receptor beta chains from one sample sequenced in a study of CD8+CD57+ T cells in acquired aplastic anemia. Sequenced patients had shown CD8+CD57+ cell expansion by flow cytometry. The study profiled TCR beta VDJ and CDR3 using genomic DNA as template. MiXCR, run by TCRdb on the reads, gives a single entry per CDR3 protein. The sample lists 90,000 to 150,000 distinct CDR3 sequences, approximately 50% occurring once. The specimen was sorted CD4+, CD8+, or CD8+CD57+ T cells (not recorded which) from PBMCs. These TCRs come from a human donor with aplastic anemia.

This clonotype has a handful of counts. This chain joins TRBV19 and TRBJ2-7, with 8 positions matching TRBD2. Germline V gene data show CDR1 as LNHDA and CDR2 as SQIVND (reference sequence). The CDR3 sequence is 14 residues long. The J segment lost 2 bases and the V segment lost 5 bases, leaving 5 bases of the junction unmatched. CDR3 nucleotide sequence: TGTGCCAGTAGTTCCGGGGGGGGTACCTACGAGCAGTACTTC. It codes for CASSSGGGTYEQYF.

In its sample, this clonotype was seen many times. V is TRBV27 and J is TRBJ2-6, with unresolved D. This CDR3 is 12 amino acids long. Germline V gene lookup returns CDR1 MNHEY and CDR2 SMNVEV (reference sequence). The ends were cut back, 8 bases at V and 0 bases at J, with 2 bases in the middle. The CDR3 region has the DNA TGTGCCAGCTCCTCTGGGGCCAACGTCCTGACTTTC. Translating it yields CASSSGANVLTF.

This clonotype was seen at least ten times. CDR3 region: CASSPGSGPYTDTQYF. The CDR3 nucleotides are TGTGCCAGCAGCCCAGGAAGCGGACCGTACACAGATACGCAGTATTTT. V is TRBV11-1 and J is TRBJ2-3; perhaps TRBD2 as D (5 bases). Germline CDR1 SGHAT, CDR2 FQDESV (reference sequence). V lost 5 bases and J 2 bases, leaving 17 bases between the germline ends. The CDR3 extends over 16 amino acids.

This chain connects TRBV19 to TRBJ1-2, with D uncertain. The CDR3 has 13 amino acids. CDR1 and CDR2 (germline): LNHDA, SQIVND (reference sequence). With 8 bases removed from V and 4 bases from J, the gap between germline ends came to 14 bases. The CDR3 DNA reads TGTGCCAGTGCGACTTCTAGGAGCTATGGCTACACCTTC. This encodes CASATSRSYGYTF.

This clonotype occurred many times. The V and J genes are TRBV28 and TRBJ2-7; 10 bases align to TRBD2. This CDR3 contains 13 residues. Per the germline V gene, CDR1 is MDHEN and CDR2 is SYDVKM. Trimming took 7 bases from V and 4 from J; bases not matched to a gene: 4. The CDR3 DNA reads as TGTGCCAGCAAGAGAGCGGGAGGGTACGAGCAGTACTTC. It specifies CASKRAGGYEQYF. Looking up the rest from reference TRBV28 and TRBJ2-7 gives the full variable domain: DVKVTQSSRYLVKRTGEKVFLECVQDMDHENMFWYRQDPGLGLRLIYFSYDVKMKEKGDIPEGYSVSREKKERFSLILESASTNQTSMYLCASKRAGGYEQYFGPGTRLTVT.

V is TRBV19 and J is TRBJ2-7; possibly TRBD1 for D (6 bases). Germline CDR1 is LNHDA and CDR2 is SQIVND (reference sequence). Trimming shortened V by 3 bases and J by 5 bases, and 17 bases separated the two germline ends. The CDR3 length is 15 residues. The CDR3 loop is CASSIAGRGIDEQYF. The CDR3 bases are TGTGCCAGTAGTATCGCAGGTAGGGGGATCGACGAGCAGTACTTC.

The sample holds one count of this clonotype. The CDR3 nucleotides are TGTGCCAGCAGTCCCAGGGGAGAAGAGCAGTTCTTC. Translating it yields CASSPRGEEQFF. The chain joins TRBV2 to TRBJ2-1; TRBD1 might be the D (6 bases). CDR1 SNHLY and CDR2 FYNNEI come from the germline V gene. The length of the CDR3 is 12 residues. The ends were cut back, 5 bases at V and 10 bases at J, with 12 bases in the middle.

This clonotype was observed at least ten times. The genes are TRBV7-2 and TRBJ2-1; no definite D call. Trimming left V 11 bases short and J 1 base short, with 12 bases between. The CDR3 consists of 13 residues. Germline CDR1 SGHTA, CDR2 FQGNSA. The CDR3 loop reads CASEVRSYNEQFF. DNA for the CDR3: TGTGCCTCTGAGGTGAGATCCTACAATGAGCAGTTCTTC.

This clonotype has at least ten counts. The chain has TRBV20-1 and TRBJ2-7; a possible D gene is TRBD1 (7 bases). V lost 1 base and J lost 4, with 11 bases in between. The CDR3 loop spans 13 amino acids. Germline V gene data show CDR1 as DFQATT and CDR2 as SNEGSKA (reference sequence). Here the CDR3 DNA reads TGCAGTGCTAGAGGTCAGGGGGGATACGAGCAGTACTTC. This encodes CSARGQGGYEQYF.

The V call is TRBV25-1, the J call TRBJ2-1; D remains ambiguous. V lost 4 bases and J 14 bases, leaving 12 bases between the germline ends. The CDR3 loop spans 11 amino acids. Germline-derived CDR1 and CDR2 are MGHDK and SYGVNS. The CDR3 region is CASSGYRAKFF. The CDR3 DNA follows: TGTGCCAGCAGTGGGTATCGGGCGAAGTTCTTC.

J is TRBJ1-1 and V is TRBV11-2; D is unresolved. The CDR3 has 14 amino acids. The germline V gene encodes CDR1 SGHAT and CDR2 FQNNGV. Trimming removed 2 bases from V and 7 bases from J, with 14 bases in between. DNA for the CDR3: TGTGCCAGCAGCTTAAACGCAGGATCTGTTGAAGCTTTCTTT. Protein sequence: CASSLNAGSVEAFF.

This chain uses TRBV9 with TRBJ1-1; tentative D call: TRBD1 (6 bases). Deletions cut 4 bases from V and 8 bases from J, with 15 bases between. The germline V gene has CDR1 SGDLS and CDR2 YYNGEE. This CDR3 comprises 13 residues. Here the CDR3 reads CASSPSGGQEAFF. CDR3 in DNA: TGTGCCAGCAGCCCGAGCGGGGGGCAGGAAGCTTTCTTT.

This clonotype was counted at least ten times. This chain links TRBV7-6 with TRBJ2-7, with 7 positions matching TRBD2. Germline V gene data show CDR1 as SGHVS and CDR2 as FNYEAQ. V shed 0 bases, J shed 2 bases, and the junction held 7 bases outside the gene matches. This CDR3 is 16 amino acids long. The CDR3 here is CASSLAWGGDAYEQYF. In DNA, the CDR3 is TGTGCCAGCAGCTTAGCCTGGGGGGGGGACGCCTACGAGCAGTACTTC.

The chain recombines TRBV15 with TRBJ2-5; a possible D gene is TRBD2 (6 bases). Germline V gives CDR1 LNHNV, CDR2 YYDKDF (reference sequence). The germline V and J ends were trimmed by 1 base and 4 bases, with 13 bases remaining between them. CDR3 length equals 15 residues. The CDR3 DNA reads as TGTGCCACCAGCAGAGCTATCGGGAGTAGAGAGACCCAGTACTTC. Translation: CATSRAIGSRETQYF.

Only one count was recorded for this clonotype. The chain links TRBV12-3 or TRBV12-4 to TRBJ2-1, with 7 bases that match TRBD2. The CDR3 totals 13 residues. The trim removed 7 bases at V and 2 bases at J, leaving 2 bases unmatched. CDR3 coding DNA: TGTGCCAGCAAGCTAGCGGCCTACAATGAGCAGTTCTTC. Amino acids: CASKLAAYNEQFF.

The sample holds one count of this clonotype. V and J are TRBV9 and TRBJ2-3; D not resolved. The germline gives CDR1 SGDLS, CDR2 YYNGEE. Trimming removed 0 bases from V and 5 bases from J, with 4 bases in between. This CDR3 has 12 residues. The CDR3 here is CASSVGVDTQYF. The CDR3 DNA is TGTGCCAGCAGCGTAGGTGTAGATACGCAGTATTTT.

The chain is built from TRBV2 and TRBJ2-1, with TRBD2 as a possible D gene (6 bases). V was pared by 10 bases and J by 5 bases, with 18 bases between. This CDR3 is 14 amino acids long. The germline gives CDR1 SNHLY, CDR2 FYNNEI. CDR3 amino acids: CATLKSGPNNEQFF. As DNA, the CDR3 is TGTGCCACCCTTAAGAGCGGGCCTAACAATGAGCAGTTCTTC.